Listed below are T cell receptor beta chains from one sample, sequenced in a study of shared clonotypes between healthy human individuals. The data were produced by immunoSEQ multiplex PCR, yet TCRdb's version contains in-frame clones alone and is incomplete. The data show some 2.4 million clones, 93% seen once. Sequencing used naive CD4+ T cells from PBMCs. These receptors were obtained from a man between 18 and 35 years old in good health. Some clones in this sample may be carry-over from other donors' samples. CDR3s include the opening cysteine and the closing phenylalanine or tryptophan. Fields, in order: CDR3 length, V gene, D gene, clone size, J gene, CDR3 DNA, CDR3 protein. D genes are given only for firm matches. Part of the rows lack a size; the others show once, few, many or a class for expanded clones.

cdr3_length: 15; v_call: TRBV11-2; d_call: -; clone_size: -; j_call: TRBJ2-1; cdr3_nt: TGTGCCAGCAGCTTACCCCGTGGAGGTTTTGATGAGCAGTTCTTC; cdr3_aa: CASSLPRGGFDEQFF
cdr3_length: 16; v_call: TRBV28; d_call: TRBD2; clone_size: -; j_call: TRBJ2-7; cdr3_nt: TGTGCCAGCAGTTTATTTCGGACTAGAGGAATTTACGAGCAGTACTTC; cdr3_aa: CASSLFRTRGIYEQYF
cdr3_length: 18; v_call: TRBV28; d_call: TRBD1; clone_size: -; j_call: TRBJ1-1; cdr3_nt: TGTGCCAGCAGTTCGACGTCCCGGGACAGGGTAGGGGACACTGAAGCTTTCTTT; cdr3_aa: CASSSTSRDRVGDTEAFF
cdr3_length: 14; v_call: TRBV5-6; d_call: -; clone_size: -; j_call: TRBJ2-2; cdr3_nt: TGTGCCAGCACCAACGGACCCAACACCGGGGAGCTGTTTTTT; cdr3_aa: CASTNGPNTGELFF
cdr3_length: 14; v_call: TRBV28; d_call: -; clone_size: -; j_call: TRBJ1-3; cdr3_nt: TGTGCCAGCAGTCCACAGGGATCTGGAAACACCATATATTTT; cdr3_aa: CASSPQGSGNTIYF
cdr3_length: 14; v_call: TRBV7-9; d_call: -; clone_size: -; j_call: TRBJ1-5; cdr3_nt: TGTGCCAGCAGCCTTACAGGGATGGGTCAGCCCCAGCATTTT; cdr3_aa: CASSLTGMGQPQHF
cdr3_length: 16; v_call: TRBV4-2; d_call: -; clone_size: -; j_call: TRBJ1-3; cdr3_nt: TGTGCCAGCAGCCAAGGGGGGACTTTAACTGGAAACACCATATATTTT; cdr3_aa: CASSQGGTLTGNTIYF
cdr3_length: 15; v_call: TRBV7-3; d_call: TRBD1; clone_size: -; j_call: TRBJ1-3; cdr3_nt: TGTGCCAGCAGCTTAGGGACAGGGGTTGGAAACACCATATATTTT; cdr3_aa: CASSLGTGVGNTIYF
cdr3_length: 17; v_call: TRBV4-2; d_call: -; clone_size: -; j_call: TRBJ1-1; cdr3_nt: TGTGCCAGCAGCCAAGATTTGGCAGGGTCCGCGAACACTGAAGCTTTCTTT; cdr3_aa: CASSQDLAGSANTEAFF
cdr3_length: 15; v_call: TRBV7-9; d_call: -; clone_size: few; j_call: TRBJ1-4; cdr3_nt: TGTGCCAGCAGCTTAGCGGAGTCGGGACTTGGAAAACTGTTTTTT; cdr3_aa: CASSLAESGLGKLFF
cdr3_length: 16; v_call: TRBV19; d_call: -; clone_size: -; j_call: TRBJ1-5; cdr3_nt: TGTGCCAGTAGTATAGTCAGCAGGGGAGGTCCTCAGCCCCAGCATTTT; cdr3_aa: CASSIVSRGGPQPQHF
cdr3_length: 14; v_call: TRBV30; d_call: -; clone_size: -; j_call: TRBJ2-3; cdr3_nt: TGTGCCTGGAGGAAAAGCGGGAGCACAGATACGCAGTATTTT; cdr3_aa: CAWRKSGSTDTQYF
cdr3_length: 16; v_call: TRBV29-1; d_call: TRBD2; clone_size: -; j_call: TRBJ2-1; cdr3_nt: TGCAGCGTTGGGTTGCGCCTAGCGGGATCCTACAATGAGCAGTTCTTC; cdr3_aa: CSVGLRLAGSYNEQFF
cdr3_length: 14; v_call: TRBV5-5; d_call: -; clone_size: -; j_call: TRBJ2-7; cdr3_nt: TGTGCCAGCAGCTTGGTTCTGAGGGCAGGCGAGCAGTACTTC; cdr3_aa: CASSLVLRAGEQYF
cdr3_length: 13; v_call: TRBV14; d_call: -; clone_size: -; j_call: TRBJ1-1; cdr3_nt: TGTGCCAGCAGCGCACAGGGATTCACTGAAGCTTTCTTT; cdr3_aa: CASSAQGFTEAFF
cdr3_length: 15; v_call: TRBV28; d_call: -; clone_size: -; j_call: TRBJ2-4; cdr3_nt: TGTGCCAGCACAGCCCAACAGGGAACCAAAAACATTCAGTACTTC; cdr3_aa: CASTAQQGTKNIQYF
cdr3_length: 12; v_call: TRBV30; d_call: -; clone_size: -; j_call: TRBJ1-1; cdr3_nt: TGTGCCTGGAGTCTAGGAAACACTGAAGCTTTCTTT; cdr3_aa: CAWSLGNTEAFF
cdr3_length: 14; v_call: TRBV19; d_call: TRBD1; clone_size: -; j_call: TRBJ2-2; cdr3_nt: TGTGCCAGTAAGGCCAGGGGGTATTCCGGGGAGCTGTTTTTT; cdr3_aa: CASKARGYSGELFF
cdr3_length: 14; v_call: TRBV28; d_call: -; clone_size: -; j_call: TRBJ1-1; cdr3_nt: TGTGCCAGCAGTTCTCACATAGGGTGGACTGAAGCTTTCTTT; cdr3_aa: CASSSHIGWTEAFF
cdr3_length: 16; v_call: TRBV13; d_call: TRBD1; clone_size: once; j_call: TRBJ1-4; cdr3_nt: TGTGCCAGCAGCTTCAGACAGGGTTCAGCTAATGAAAAACTGTTTTTT; cdr3_aa: CASSFRQGSANEKLFF
cdr3_length: 14; v_call: TRBV7-3; d_call: -; clone_size: -; j_call: TRBJ2-5; cdr3_nt: TGTGCCAGCAGCTTAAGCCGCAGCGAGGAGACCCAGTACTTC; cdr3_aa: CASSLSRSEETQYF
cdr3_length: 13; v_call: TRBV7-2; d_call: -; clone_size: -; j_call: TRBJ2-3; cdr3_nt: TGTGCCAGCAGCGTCGATAACACAGATACGCAGTATTTT; cdr3_aa: CASSVDNTDTQYF